This T cell receptor beta chain was recorded in a study of blood T cell repertoires in COVID-19. Across the study: There were acute and convalescent COVID-19 samples, and they came from the United States, Italy and Spain. PBMCs, B-cell-depleted T cells, or T cells provided the cDNA or gDNA that made up the material.

This clone was observed a handful of times. Per the original data handling: Estimated nucleated cell counts came from reference gene primer amplification. Measured with immunoSEQ multiplex PCR; TCRdb has only the in-frame clones, and not every one. V, J and clone size reflect that table, while D and trimming were determined from the DNA. The data contain some 55,000 clones, about three quarters of them singletons. J was trimmed by 3 bases and V by 4 bases; bases with no gene match: 6. The CDR3 has 15 residues. Germline CDR1 and CDR2: LGHDT and YNNKEL (reference sequence). The sequence was collected from an older man with active or convalescent COVID-19. Specimen: peripheral blood. The V gene is TRBV3-1 (or the pseudogene TRBV3-2), the J gene TRBJ2-4; 7 bases fit TRBD1. CDR3 amino acids: CASSPRTGLKNIQYF. The CDR3 region has the DNA TGTGCCAGCAGCCCAAGGACAGGACTCAAAAACATTCAGTACTTC.